This T cell receptor (beta chain) was captured by sequencing in a study of glioma-infiltrating T cells after dendritic cell vaccination. Profiled with immunoSEQ multiplex PCR; TCRdb holds only in-frame clones, not every one. This sample has roughly 85,000 clones; 85% occur once, and the top ten carry under 8.5%. Time point here: after dendritic cell vaccination, including at tumor progression/relapse. The source was blood, collected after dendritic cell vaccination. This clonotype was obtained from a human donor with glioblastoma.

The CDR3 is CASSPGPAPEGELFF. Written as DNA, the CDR3 is TGTGCCAGCAGTCCAGGTCCAGCCCCCGAAGGGGAGCTGTTTTTT. The rearrangement links TRBV27 to TRBJ2-2; no firm D call. CDR3 length: 15 amino acids. The V gene's germline CDR1 is MNHEY and CDR2 SMNVEV (reference sequence). V was pared by 5 bases and J by 8 bases, with 18 bases between.